This T cell receptor (beta chain) was captured in a study of blood T cell repertoires in COVID-19. Study as a whole: Acute and convalescent COVID-19 samples came from the United States, Italy and Spain. PBMCs, B-cell-depleted T cells, or T cells were the source of the cDNA or gDNA that made up the material.

As processed by the authors: Amplification from reference gene primers served as the basis for estimated nucleated cell counts. The table came from immunoSEQ multiplex PCR; TCRdb's copy has only in-frame clones and leaves some out. For V, J and clone size, that table is used; D and trimming come from the DNA. The profile shows approximately 170,000 clones, less than 90% of them singletons. Per the germline V gene, CDR1 is SGHAT and CDR2 is FQNNGV. With V trimmed by 1 base and J by 2 bases, 7 bases remained unmatched. The length of the CDR3 is 17 residues. Sequencing was done on a sample of peripheral blood. This receptor was obtained from a woman aged 70-85 years with acute or convalescent COVID-19. The chain joins TRBV11-2 to TRBJ1-4, with 7 bases that match TRBD1. CDR3 DNA: TGTGCCAGCAGCTTAGTACGAGGGGGCCGTACTAATGAAAAACTGTTTTTT. Translated: CASSLVRGGRTNEKLFF.